This T cell receptor (beta chain) stems from a study of post-analysis software for immune sequencing data. Notes on the study in general: Patients carried roughly 5 TRBV segments more frequently than controls did, and TRBV5-6, TRBV5-1 and TRBV20-1 were among them.

cDNA libraries of TCR beta carried unique molecular identifiers. TCRdb re-analysed the PCR reads in MiXCR, keeping a single row per CDR3 protein. This table has 800,000 to 950,000 distinct CDR3 sequences, approximately 53% appearing once. The CDR3 contains 14 residues. Of note for this clonotype: Its antigen is currently unknown. A read error may produce the germline difference seen at one junction end.

Sequencing was done on a sample of blood. V and J are TRBV12-3 or TRBV12-4 and TRBJ2-7; the D is unclear. This clonotype originated in a girl under 18 with multiple sclerosis. CDR3 sequence: CACSLSSTSYEQYF. For the CDR3, the DNA is TGTGCCTGCAGTTTGAGTAGCACCTCCTACGAGCAGTACTTC.